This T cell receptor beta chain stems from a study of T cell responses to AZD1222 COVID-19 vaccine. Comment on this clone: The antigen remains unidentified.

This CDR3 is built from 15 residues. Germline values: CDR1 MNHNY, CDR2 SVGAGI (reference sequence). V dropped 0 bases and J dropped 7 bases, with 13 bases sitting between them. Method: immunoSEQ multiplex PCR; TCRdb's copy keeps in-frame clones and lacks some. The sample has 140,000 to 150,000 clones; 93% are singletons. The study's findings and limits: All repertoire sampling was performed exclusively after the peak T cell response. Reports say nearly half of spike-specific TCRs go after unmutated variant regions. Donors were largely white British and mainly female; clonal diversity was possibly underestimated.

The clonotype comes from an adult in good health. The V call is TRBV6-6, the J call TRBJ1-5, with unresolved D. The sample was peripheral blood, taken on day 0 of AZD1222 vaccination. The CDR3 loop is CASSYSIVLTQPQHF. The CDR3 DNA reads TGTGCCAGCAGTTACTCGATCGTACTCACGCAGCCCCAGCATTTT.